One and the same sample provided the 27 T cell receptor beta chains below, sequenced in a study of T cell clonotyping in hematopoietic cell transplantation. This table comes from immunoSEQ multiplex PCR, and its TCRdb copy is limited to in-frame clones, with some not included. The sample consists of about 43,000 clones, roughly 96% of them appearing once. The sequencing input was peripheral blood mononuclear cells. The receptors stem from a young man in good health. Some clones in this sample may be carry-over from other donors' samples.

The V call is TRBV19, the J call TRBJ1-2, with TRBD1 as a possible D gene (5 bases). The V end was cut by 7 bases, the J end by 5 bases, with 17 bases between. The germline V gene encodes CDR1 LNHDA and CDR2 SQIVND (reference sequence). This CDR3 is 14 amino acids long. The CDR3 DNA reads as TGTGCCAGTAACCGGGGCGAGGGATATTATGGCTACACCTTC. Protein sequence: CASNRGEGYYGYTF.

V is TRBV7-2 and J is TRBJ2-3; TRBD1 matches 8 bases. Losses at the gene ends were 4 bases for V and 3 bases for J; bases not matched to a gene: 9. The germline V gene has CDR1 SGHTA and CDR2 FQGNSA. The CDR3 runs 16 residues. The CDR3, as DNA: TGTGCCAGCAGCTCGCAACCGGGACAGGAGACAGATACGCAGTATTTT. This sequence encodes CASSSQPGQETDTQYF.

V and J are TRBV6-5 and TRBJ1-5; 8 nucleotides line up with TRBD1. CDR1 is MNHEY, CDR2 SVGAGI, per germline. Trimming removed 4 bases from V and 7 bases from J; junction bases left unmatched: 9. The CDR3 is 15 amino acids. CDR3 amino acids: CASSSRGQVRQPQHF. The CDR3 region has the DNA TGTGCCAGCAGTTCCCGGGGACAGGTACGACAGCCCCAGCATTTT.

This clone appeared a single time. V usage is TRBV5-1 and J usage is TRBJ2-2, with D possibly being TRBD1 (6 bases). The V gene's germline CDR1 is SGHRS and CDR2 YFSETQ. The germline V and J ends were trimmed by 0 bases and 5 bases, with 8 bases remaining between them. The CDR3 has 14 amino acids. The CDR3 spells CASSLGRGTGELFF. The CDR3 nucleotides read TGCGCCAGCAGCTTGGGAAGGGGGACCGGGGAGCTGTTTTTT. The full variable domain, with the rest looked up from reference TRBV5-1 and TRBJ2-2, is KAGVTQTPRYLIKTRGQQVTLSCSPISGHRSVSWYQQTPGQGLQFLFEYFSETQRNKGNFPGRFSGRQFSNSRSEMNVSTLELGDSALYLCASSLGRGTGELFFGEGSRLTVL.

This sequence joins TRBV6-6 and TRBJ1-5; no clear D. V was pared by 5 bases and J by 1 base, with 12 bases between. The V gene's germline CDR1 is MNHNY and CDR2 SVGAGI (reference sequence). The CDR3 totals 15 residues. The CDR3: CASSTATKSNQPQHF. The CDR3 DNA follows: TGTGCCAGCAGTACAGCTACAAAGAGCAATCAGCCCCAGCATTTT.

This rearrangement joins TRBV9 to TRBJ1-6, with a tentative D call TRBD1 (5 bases). Germline V gives CDR1 SGDLS, CDR2 YYNGEE. The CDR3 is 15 residues long. The germline V and J ends were trimmed by 2 bases and 11 bases, with 17 bases remaining between them. The CDR3 region is CASSVDGAVWAPLHF. Written as DNA, the CDR3 is TGTGCCAGCAGCGTGGACGGGGCGGTATGGGCACCCCTCCACTTT. The whole variable domain, remainder taken from reference TRBV9 and TRBJ1-6, is DSGVTQTPKHLITATGQRVTLRCSPRSGDLSVYWYQQSLDQGLQFLIQYYNGEERAKGNILERFSAQQFPDLHSELNLSSLELGDSALYFCASSVDGAVWAPLHFGNGTRLTVT.

The chain couples TRBV11-2 to TRBJ1-3; D possibly corresponds to TRBD1 (6 bases). The germline gives CDR1 SGHAT, CDR2 FQNNGV. Trimming pared 1 base from V and 0 bases from J, leaving 10 bases between. This CDR3 has 16 amino acids. The CDR3 DNA follows: TGTGCCAGCAGCTTAGGGTGGGACACCTCTGGAAACACCATATATTTT. Residues: CASSLGWDTSGNTIYF.

This clone was seen once. The chain uses TRBV11-3 and TRBJ2-1; D is uncertain. The CDR3 extends over 13 amino acids. Germline V gene lookup returns CDR1 SGHNT and CDR2 YENEEA. V lost 4 bases, J lost 4 bases, and 8 bases lay in between. This chain's CDR3 is CASSSQPYNEQFF. CDR3 nucleotide sequence: TGTGCCAGCAGCTCGCAACCTTACAATGAGCAGTTCTTC.

The CDR3 protein is CASRLTGSDNEQFF. The CDR3 DNA follows: TGTGCCAGCAGATTGACAGGCTCAGACAATGAGCAGTTCTTC. The chain couples TRBV11-3 to TRBJ2-1, with D perhaps TRBD1 (6 bases). The CDR3 length is 14 residues. Between the trimmed V and J ends, which lost 6 bases and 5 bases, there was a span of 14 bases. Germline V lookup: CDR1 SGHNT, CDR2 YENEEA.

This clone was seen just once. This chain uses TRBV7-2 with TRBJ2-7; D is perhaps TRBD2 (5 bases). In germline, CDR1 is SGHTA, CDR2 FQGNSA. The V end was cut by 1 base, the J end by 4 bases, with 14 bases between. CDR3 length equals 15 residues. CDR3: CASSLGLGSNYEQYF. CDR3 sequence (DNA): TGTGCCAGCAGCTTAGGCCTTGGGAGTAATTACGAGCAGTACTTC.

The V call is TRBV7-9, the J call TRBJ2-5; TRBD2 matches at 10 bases. The germline V gene has CDR1 SEHNR and CDR2 FQNEAQ (reference sequence). CDR3 length: 16 amino acids. Trimming took 8 bases from V and 2 from J; bases not matched to a gene: 11. This CDR3 reads CASGRITTSGQETQYF. The CDR3, as DNA: TGTGCCAGCGGGAGGATAACGACTAGCGGGCAAGAGACCCAGTACTTC.

This clone was picked up one time. The rearrangement links TRBV5-1 to TRBJ1-1, with 7 positions matching TRBD1. The length of the CDR3 is 14 residues. Germline V gene data show CDR1 as SGHRS and CDR2 as YFSETQ. Trimming at V came to 4 bases and at J to 2 bases, leaving 5 bases not matched to a gene. This CDR3 is CASSLRTGNTEAFF. CDR3 nucleotide sequence: TGCGCCAGCAGCCTACGGACAGGAAACACTGAAGCTTTCTTT.

This chain connects TRBV20-1 to TRBJ1-2; 7 bases match TRBD1. This CDR3 is built from 11 residues. Germline CDR1 reads DFQATT; CDR2 reads SNEGSKA (reference sequence). Trimming cost V 6 bases and J 8 bases; bases outside gene matches: 6. The CDR3: CSALNRGGYTF. The CDR3 bases are TGCAGTGCCCTCAACAGGGGAGGCTACACCTTC.

This clone was seen just once. The J gene is TRBJ1-3, the V gene TRBV7-9; D gene ambiguous. This CDR3 has 16 residues. Germline V gene data show CDR1 as SEHNR and CDR2 as FQNEAQ (reference sequence). V lost 0 bases and J lost 0, with 9 bases in between. The DNA for the CDR3 is TGTGCCAGCAGCTTAGCGCGAAGCCACTCTGGAAACACCATATATTTT. Translated: CASSLARSHSGNTIYF.

The sample holds one count of this clone. The rearrangement uses TRBV7-9 and TRBJ2-3; the match to TRBD2 covers 7 bases. CDR1 is SEHNR, CDR2 FQNEAQ, per germline (reference sequence). V was clipped by 8 bases and J by 3 bases; unmatched bases: 17. CDR3 length: 17 amino acids. The DNA of the CDR3 is TGTGCCAGCCGCTGGGGGGGGTCATTCCTGAAAACAGATACGCAGTATTTT. Encoded protein: CASRWGGSFLKTDTQYF.

This clone has just one count. The CDR3 spells CASSQVGDSNQPQHF. CDR3 coding DNA: TGTGCCAGCAGCCAGGTGGGCGATAGCAATCAGCCCCAGCATTTT. This chain connects TRBV4-2 to TRBJ1-5; the D is unclear. Germline V gene sequence: CDR1 LGHNA, CDR2 YNFKEQ. V was cut by 3 bases and J by 0 bases, with 9 bases left in between. This CDR3 spans 15 amino acids.

CDR3 nucleotides: TGTGCCAGCAGCCAAGAAAATTCGATGAACACTGAAGCTTTCTTT. Translating it yields CASSQENSMNTEAFF. V is TRBV4-2 and J is TRBJ1-1; D not certain. This CDR3 has 15 residues. V gave up 0 bases and J gave up 0 bases, with 8 bases separating them. Germline values: CDR1 LGHNA, CDR2 YNFKEQ.

This clone was counted once. The genes are TRBV11-2 and TRBJ2-4, with 9 bases lining up with TRBD1. CDR1 and CDR2 from the germline V gene are SGHAT and FQNNGV. CDR3 length: 16 residues. V shed 4 bases, J shed 0 bases, and the junction held 4 bases outside the gene matches. The CDR3 sequence is CASSSYRGLAKNIQYF. In DNA form, the CDR3 reads TGTGCCAGCAGCTCGTACAGGGGGCTAGCCAAAAACATTCAGTACTTC.

The V gene is TRBV7-3, the J gene TRBJ2-7, with D tentatively TRBD2 (6 bases). The CDR3 spans 15 residues. V lost 1 base and J lost 0, with 10 bases in between. CDR1 and CDR2 (germline): SGHTA, FQGTGA. The CDR3: CASSLNFGGSYEQYF. The CDR3 region has the DNA TGTGCCAGCAGCTTAAATTTCGGGGGCTCCTACGAGCAGTACTTC. The entire variable domain, with the rest obtained from reference TRBV7-3 and TRBJ2-7, is as follows: GAGVSQTPSNKVTEKGKYVELRCDPISGHTALYWYRQSLGQGPEFLIYFQGTGAADDSGLPNDRFFAVRPEGSVSTLKIQRTERGDSAVYLCASSLNFGGSYEQYFGPGTRLTVT.

The chain carries TRBV5-1 and TRBJ1-1; D might be TRBD1 (6 bases). This CDR3 comprises 16 residues. Germline loops: CDR1 SGHRS, CDR2 YFSETQ. Trimming shortened V by 1 base and J by 2 bases, and 15 bases separated the two germline ends. The CDR3 spells CASSLSAGAQNTEAFF. Here the CDR3 DNA reads TGCGCCAGCAGCTTGTCGGCAGGGGCGCAAAACACTGAAGCTTTCTTT.

A note on this clone: Mismatch with germline at one junction end may stem from a read error. The rearrangement links TRBV11-2 to TRBJ2-7; D is undetermined. This CDR3 has 12 amino acids. Germline V gene data show CDR1 as SGHAT and CDR2 as FQNNGV. The DNA of the CDR3 is TGTGCCAGCAGCTTAGCCGGAATAGATTGTTTCTTC. Translated, it gives CASSLAGIDCFF. Complete variable domain (other parts from reference TRBV11-2 and TRBJ2-7): EAGVAQSPRYKIIEKRQSVAFWCNPISGHATLYWYQQILGQGPKLLIQFQNNGVVDDSQLPKDRFSAERLKGVDSTLKIQPAKLEDSAVYLCASSLAGIDCFFGPGTRLTVT.

V usage is TRBV5-1 and J usage is TRBJ2-2; maybe TRBD2 (5 bases). Trimming removed 2 bases from V and 3 bases from J, with 11 bases in between. The CDR3 covers 15 residues. Germline V lookup: CDR1 SGHRS, CDR2 YFSETQ. The DNA for the CDR3 is TGCGCCAGCAGCTTAGTACTAGTAGACACCGGGGAGCTGTTTTTT. Translated, it gives CASSLVLVDTGELFF. The full variable domain, rest sourced from reference TRBV5-1 and TRBJ2-2, is KAGVTQTPRYLIKTRGQQVTLSCSPISGHRSVSWYQQTPGQGLQFLFEYFSETQRNKGNFPGRFSGRQFSNSRSEMNVSTLELGDSALYLCASSLVLVDTGELFFGEGSRLTVL.

The chain joins TRBV27 to TRBJ2-1; 13 positions match TRBD2. Per the germline V gene, CDR1 is MNHEY and CDR2 is SMNVEV (reference sequence). V trimming: 2 bases; J trimming: 15 bases; junction bases outside the gene matches: 10. The CDR3 consists of 15 residues. The CDR3 spells CASSLRGTSGVSGFF. For the CDR3, the DNA is TGTGCCAGCAGTTTAAGAGGGACTAGCGGGGTCAGTGGGTTCTTC.

This clone was detected once. V is TRBV27 and J is TRBJ1-1; 8 nucleotides match TRBD1. The CDR3 length is 13 residues. With V trimmed by 6 bases and J by 7 bases, 7 bases remained unmatched. Germline-derived CDR1 and CDR2 are MNHEY and SMNVEV (reference sequence). The CDR3 region has the DNA TGTGCCAGCAGCTCCGGGACAGGCATTGAAGCTTTCTTT. This translates into CASSSGTGIEAFF.

This clone appeared once. The chain is built from TRBV9 and TRBJ1-2; D is undetermined. Germline V gene sequence: CDR1 SGDLS, CDR2 YYNGEE. This CDR3 is built from 12 residues. Trimming took off 1 base at V and 8 bases at J, with 9 bases between the two ends. The chain's CDR3 is CASSVNQWGYTF. Here the CDR3 DNA reads TGTGCCAGCAGCGTAAATCAATGGGGCTACACCTTC.

V and J are TRBV6-5 and TRBJ1-5, with D perhaps matching TRBD1 (5 bases). This CDR3 has 14 residues. The V end lost 6 bases, the J end lost 1 base, and 10 bases lay between the germline ends. CDR1 is MNHEY, CDR2 SVGAGI, per germline. The CDR3 sequence is CASSQGPSNQPQHF. The CDR3 DNA reads as TGTGCCAGCAGCCAGGGTCCAAGCAATCAGCCCCAGCATTTT.

The chain is built from TRBV7-6 and TRBJ2-1; 9 positions match TRBD1. The CDR3 runs 16 residues. Germline CDR1 is SGHVS and CDR2 is FNYEAQ. V trimming: 4 bases; J trimming: 6 bases; junction bases outside the gene matches: 10. CDR3 loop: CASSSTGTGHLNEQFF. CDR3 coding DNA: TGTGCCAGCAGCTCCACCGGGACAGGGCATCTCAATGAGCAGTTCTTC.